Each of the 25 T cell receptor beta chains below was sequenced from the same sample in a study of blood T cell repertoires in COVID-19. The assay was immunoSEQ multiplex PCR, and TCRdb's table has in-frame clones only and misses some. The data contain just over 200,000 clones, around 80% of them singletons. Specimen: peripheral blood. Source of these receptors: a woman in her 70s with acute or convalescent COVID-19.

V and J are TRBV5-6 and TRBJ2-2, with D hard to call. Germline CDR1 is SGHDT and CDR2 is YYEEEE. The CDR3 runs 15 residues. The ends were cut back, 1 base at V and 0 bases at J, with 7 bases in the middle. CDR3: CASSLLDANTGELFF. CDR3 in DNA: TGTGCCAGCAGCTTGTTAGATGCGAACACCGGGGAGCTGTTTTTT.

V and J are TRBV4-2 and TRBJ1-2; TRBD1 matches 8 bases. V lost 4 bases and J lost 2; bases outside the gene matches: 9. This CDR3 spans 16 amino acids. Per the germline V gene, CDR1 is LGHNA and CDR2 is YNFKEQ. CDR3 loop: CASSRRQGQGNYGYTF. In DNA form, the CDR3 reads TGTGCCAGCAGCCGCCGACAGGGGCAGGGGAACTATGGCTACACCTTC.

Points on this clone: This same CDR3 is encoded by further DNA sequences in the sample. The chain carries TRBV9 and TRBJ1-6; 8 bases agree with TRBD1. The CDR3 consists of 15 residues. Germline values: CDR1 SGDLS, CDR2 YYNGEE. V shed 3 bases and J 7 bases; nucleotides not matched to a gene: 6. CDR3 coding DNA: TGTGCCAGCAGCGCCGGACAGGGAGGGAATTCACCCCTCCACTTT. Its translation is CASSAGQGGNSPLHF.

The V and J genes are TRBV19 and TRBJ2-3; the match to TRBD2 covers 10 bases. Germline assignment: CDR1 LNHDA and CDR2 SQIVND (reference sequence). V lost 5 bases and J lost 1; bases outside the gene matches: 12. The CDR3 loop spans 18 amino acids. The CDR3 coding sequence is TGTGCCAGTAGTCCGAAATCCTTAGCGGGAGGACGCACAGATACGCAGTATTTT. This translates into CASSPKSLAGGRTDTQYF.

This clone was counted between two and nine times. J is TRBJ1-2 and V is TRBV28, with D possibly matching TRBD1 (5 bases). In germline, CDR1 is MDHEN, CDR2 SYDVKM. The germline V and J ends were trimmed by 3 bases and 4 bases, with 18 bases remaining between them. CDR3 length equals 16 residues. CDR3 region: CASSFVRSHRGYGYTF. CDR3 DNA: TGTGCCAGCAGTTTTGTCCGCTCCCATAGGGGCTATGGCTACACCTTC.

CDR3 nucleotides: TGTGCCAGCAGCTTTGGGGGGGACGGAGAGCAGTTCTTC. It translates to CASSFGGDGEQFF. V and J are TRBV5-6 and TRBJ2-1, with 7 bases that match TRBD2. This CDR3 spans 13 amino acids. V dropped 2 bases and J dropped 10; count of bases not matched to a gene: 6. The germline CDR1 and CDR2 sequences are SGHDT and YYEEEE.

The chain uses TRBV18 and TRBJ2-2; D is possibly TRBD1 (6 bases). This CDR3 region has 16 residues. CDR1 KGHSH and CDR2 LQKENI come from the germline V gene. The V and J ends lost 1 base and 0 bases respectively, with 9 bases between them. The CDR3 sequence: CASSPQQGANTGELFF. The CDR3 DNA follows: TGTGCCAGCTCACCACAACAGGGTGCGAACACCGGGGAGCTGTTTTTT.

V usage is TRBV7-8 and J usage is TRBJ1-2; 7 bases are shared with TRBD1. The germline V gene encodes CDR1 SGHVS and CDR2 FQNEAQ. This CDR3 is built from 14 residues. V lost 3 bases to trimming and J lost 6 bases; unmatched junction nucleotides: 7. CDR3 amino acids: CASSLFSQGNGYTF. The DNA of the CDR3 is TGTGCCAGCAGCTTGTTCTCACAGGGGAATGGCTACACCTTC.

The rearrangement links TRBV2 to TRBJ1-1; possible D gene TRBD1, 6 bases. CDR1 is SNHLY, CDR2 FYNNEI, per germline. The V end lost 3 bases, the J end lost 6 bases, and 17 bases lay between the germline ends. This CDR3 is built from 15 residues. The CDR3 DNA sequence: TGTGCCAGCAGTGAGTTGGGTGGGGACACGGCTGAAGCTTTCTTT. Translated: CASSELGGDTAEAFF.

The rearrangement links TRBV2 to TRBJ1-2; perhaps TRBD1 as D (5 bases). The V gene lost 7 bases and the J gene lost 4 bases, with 13 bases spanning the gap. CDR1 is SNHLY and CDR2 is FYNNEI in the germline V gene. This CDR3 region has 13 residues. The CDR3 protein is CASILAGLYGYTF. CDR3 nucleotide sequence: TGTGCCAGCATCCTGGCAGGGCTCTATGGCTACACCTTC.

This clone appeared a few times. The chain links TRBV7-9 to TRBJ2-2, with D maybe TRBD1 (5 bases). Trimming pared 5 bases from V and 3 bases from J, leaving 10 bases between. There are 14 residues in the CDR3. CDR1 is SEHNR, CDR2 FQNEAQ, per germline (reference sequence). In nucleotides, the CDR3 is TGTGCCAGCAGCGTCCAGGGTGACACCGGGGAGCTGTTTTTT. Translated, it gives CASSVQGDTGELFF.

The chain recombines TRBV5-1 with TRBJ1-2, with 7 bases fitting TRBD1. CDR1 and CDR2 from the germline V gene are SGHRS and YFSETQ. The CDR3 runs 14 residues. Trimming removed 0 bases from V and 4 bases from J; junction bases left unmatched: 3. In DNA form, the CDR3 reads TGCGCCAGCAGCTTGGGACAGGGTAGCTATGGCTACACCTTC. It codes for CASSLGQGSYGYTF. The entire variable domain, with the rest obtained from reference TRBV5-1 and TRBJ1-2, is as follows: KAGVTQTPRYLIKTRGQQVTLSCSPISGHRSVSWYQQTPGQGLQFLFEYFSETQRNKGNFPGRFSGRQFSNSRSEMNVSTLELGDSALYLCASSLGQGSYGYTFGSGTRLTVV.

V is TRBV6-5 and J is TRBJ1-2, with a tentative D call TRBD1 (5 bases). V dropped 5 bases and J dropped 8 bases, with 15 bases sitting between them. Germline assignment: CDR1 MNHEY and CDR2 SVGAGI. The CDR3 length is 13 residues. The CDR3 region is CASSLIGGRGYTF. CDR3 DNA sequence: TGTGCCAGCAGTCTGATCGGGGGAAGGGGCTACACCTTC.

CDR3 bases: TGTGCCAGCAGCTTGGCCTCCGGGATTGAAGAGACCCAGTACTTC. Translating gives CASSLASGIEETQYF. This chain connects TRBV5-4 to TRBJ2-5, with D maybe TRBD2 (5 bases). Trimming left V 0 bases short and J 3 bases short, with 12 bases between. Germline-derived CDR1 and CDR2 are SGHNT and YYREEE (reference sequence). This CDR3 is 15 amino acids long.

This clone was seen only a few times. The rearrangement joins TRBV3-1 (or the pseudogene TRBV3-2) to TRBJ1-3, with D uncertain. V was cut by 4 bases and J by 2 bases, with 6 bases left in between. The CDR3 loop spans 13 amino acids. Germline CDR1 is LGHDT and CDR2 is YNNKEL (reference sequence). CDR3: CASSPSAGNTIYF. The DNA for the CDR3 is TGTGCCAGCAGCCCGTCGGCTGGAAACACCATATATTTT.

The chain combines TRBV5-1 with TRBJ2-4, with 12 bases lining up with TRBD1. V was clipped by 7 bases and J by 2 bases; unmatched bases: 1. From germline, CDR1 is SGHRS and CDR2 YFSETQ. The CDR3 is 14 residues long. The CDR3: CASGTGGTKNIQYF. Written as DNA, the CDR3 is TGCGCCAGCGGGACAGGGGGCACCAAAAACATTCAGTACTTC.

This clone was detected only a few times. The rearrangement uses TRBV30 and TRBJ1-5; no clear D. Trimming left V 1 base short and J 3 bases short, with 7 bases between. Per the germline V gene, CDR1 is GTSNPN and CDR2 is SVGIG (reference sequence). The CDR3 runs to 13 residues. The CDR3 reads CAWSGQFNQPQHF. The CDR3, as DNA: TGTGCCTGGAGTGGGCAGTTCAATCAGCCCCAGCATTTT. The full variable domain, rest sourced from reference TRBV30 and TRBJ1-5, is SQTIHQWPATLVQPVGSPLSLECTVEGTSNPNLYWYRQAAGRGLQLLFYSVGIGQISSEVPQNLSASRPQDRQFILSSKKLLLSDSGFYLCAWSGQFNQPQHFGDGTRLSIL.

The genes are TRBV6-5 and TRBJ2-7, with 7 bases fitting TRBD1. The CDR3 loop spans 12 amino acids. Per germline, CDR1 MNHEY and CDR2 SVGAGI. The trim removed 6 bases at V and 5 bases at J, leaving 4 bases unmatched. The chain's CDR3 is CASRDRVNEQYF. The CDR3 DNA reads as TGTGCCAGCAGAGACAGGGTAAACGAGCAGTACTTC.

Only a few counts were recorded for this clone. CDR3 residues: CASEIGTSGRVEQFF. The CDR3 DNA follows: TGTGCCAGCGAAATAGGGACTAGCGGGAGAGTTGAGCAGTTCTTC. The chain has TRBV19 and TRBJ2-1, with 14 positions matching TRBD2. This CDR3 has 15 residues. V dropped 9 bases and J dropped 9; count of bases not matched to a gene: 10. CDR1 and CDR2 (germline): LNHDA, SQIVND (reference sequence).

This clone was seen only a few times. The rearrangement uses TRBV7-8 and TRBJ1-2; TRBD1 agrees at 7 bases. Germline V gene lookup returns CDR1 SGHVS and CDR2 FQNEAQ. After removal of 1 base from V and 1 base from J, the junction contained 9 bases not matched to a gene. CDR3 length: 17 residues. CDR3 bases: TGTGCCAGCAGCTTAGACCCTAGGCAGGGGGGTAACTATGGCTACACCTTC. This encodes CASSLDPRQGGNYGYTF. The full variable domain, completed using reference TRBV7-8 and TRBJ1-2, is GAGVSQSPRYKVAKRGQDVALRCDPISGHVSLFWYQQALGQGPEFLTYFQNEAQLDKSGLPSDRFFAERPEGSVSTLKIQRTQQEDSAVYLCASSLDPRQGGNYGYTFGSGTRLTVV.

The rearrangement joins TRBV5-1 to TRBJ2-7; TRBD2 aligns across 10 bases. Trimming at V came to 3 bases and at J to 6 bases, leaving 12 bases not matched to a gene. There are 16 residues in the CDR3. Germline CDR1 SGHRS, CDR2 YFSETQ. CDR3 loop: CASSWSAAGGPGEQYF. CDR3 bases: TGCGCCAGCAGCTGGTCGGCAGCGGGAGGGCCAGGCGAGCAGTACTTC. The full variable domain, completed using reference TRBV5-1 and TRBJ2-7, is KAGVTQTPRYLIKTRGQQVTLSCSPISGHRSVSWYQQTPGQGLQFLFEYFSETQRNKGNFPGRFSGRQFSNSRSEMNVSTLELGDSALYLCASSWSAAGGPGEQYFGPGTRLTVT.

This rearrangement joins TRBV21-1 to TRBJ1-1; TRBD1, the table's D call, lacks a check against the DNA. TRBV21-1 is a pseudogene. The CDR3 covers 15 residues. CDR3 in amino acids: CASSKVCQVNTEAFF. The CDR3 region has the DNA TGTGCCAGCAGCAAAGTATGCCAGGTGAACACTGAAGCTTTCTTT.

The rearrangement links TRBV27 to TRBJ2-3, with 8 bases aligning to TRBD2. The CDR3 has 17 amino acids. CDR1 is MNHEY, CDR2 SMNVEV, per germline (reference sequence). Trimming took 6 bases from V and 0 from J; bases not matched to a gene: 11. The CDR3 DNA reads as TGTGCCAGCAGACCCACCGCGGGGGGATTGAGCACAGATACGCAGTATTTT. Translation: CASRPTAGGLSTDTQYF.

V is TRBV7-8 and J is TRBJ2-3; unclear D gene. The CDR3 has 18 amino acids. The germline V gene has CDR1 SGHVS and CDR2 FQNEAQ. Between the trimmed V and J ends, which lost 1 base and 0 bases, there was a span of 17 bases. CDR3 sequence: CASSLVPPFGSSTDTQYF. In DNA, the CDR3 is TGTGCCAGCAGCTTAGTGCCCCCTTTCGGGTCTAGCACAGATACGCAGTATTTT. Using reference TRBV7-8 and TRBJ2-3 for the parts outside the CDR3, the full variable domain is GAGVSQSPRYKVAKRGQDVALRCDPISGHVSLFWYQQALGQGPEFLTYFQNEAQLDKSGLPSDRFFAERPEGSVSTLKIQRTQQEDSAVYLCASSLVPPFGSSTDTQYFGPGTRLTVL.

A few counts support this clone. The chain links TRBV7-9 to TRBJ1-2; tentatively, D is TRBD1 (5 bases). Per the germline V gene, CDR1 is SEHNR and CDR2 is FQNEAQ (reference sequence). With 2 bases removed from V and 4 bases from J, the gap between germline ends came to 11 bases. The CDR3 contains 14 residues. DNA of the CDR3: TGTGCCAGCAGCTTATCAGGGCTCGGCTATGGCTACACCTTC. It is translated as CASSLSGLGYGYTF.